These T cell receptor beta chains were read from a single sample in a study of T cell responses to AZD1222 COVID-19 vaccine. Produced via immunoSEQ multiplex PCR; TCRdb's table is partial and in-frame only. The sample lists approximately 270,000 clones; 85% to 95% were seen once. The sequences come from peripheral blood, collected 28 days after the second AZD1222 dose. Receptors originate from an adult who received the AZD1222 COVID-19 vaccine. The CDR3 runs from the conserved cysteine through the conserved F or W. The D gene is left open where the match is weak. Size values are once, few and many counts, or a class for expanded clones, and some rows have none.

d_gene: TRBD2
j_gene: TRBJ2-1
v_gene: TRBV5-1
len: 14
abundance: -
CDR3nt: TGCGCCAGCAGCTTTACTAGCGGGAGCAATGAGCAGTTCTTC
CDR3aa: CASSFTSGSNEQFF

d_gene: TRBD1
j_gene: TRBJ2-1
v_gene: TRBV19
len: 17
abundance: -
CDR3nt: TGTGCCAGTAGTGCTCGTGGGGCGAGGGGGCCGTTGGATGAGCAGTTCTTC
CDR3aa: CASSARGARGPLDEQFF

d_gene: TRBD1
j_gene: TRBJ2-7
v_gene: TRBV11-2
len: 14
abundance: -
CDR3nt: TGTGCCAGCAGAACCGGGACAGGGTCCTACGAGCAGTACTTC
CDR3aa: CASRTGTGSYEQYF

d_gene: TRBD2
j_gene: TRBJ2-1
v_gene: TRBV4-3
len: 19
abundance: -
CDR3nt: TGCGCCAGCAGCCGAAAATCCGGGACTAGCGGGGGGACCTACAATGAGCAGTTCTTC
CDR3aa: CASSRKSGTSGGTYNEQFF

d_gene: -
j_gene: TRBJ2-2
v_gene: TRBV7-2
len: 13
abundance: once
CDR3nt: TGTGCCAGCAGACCCGGCGGAACCGGGGAGCTGTTTTTT
CDR3aa: CASRPGGTGELFF

d_gene: -
j_gene: TRBJ1-5
v_gene: TRBV4-2
len: 15
abundance: -
CDR3nt: TGTGCCAGCAGCCAAGACACAGGTAGGAATCAGCCCCAGCATTTT
CDR3aa: CASSQDTGRNQPQHF

d_gene: TRBD1
j_gene: TRBJ1-6
v_gene: TRBV5-1
len: 16
abundance: -
CDR3nt: TGCGCCAGCAGCTTTTTTTCGGGGACAGGAGGTTCACCCCTCCACTTT
CDR3aa: CASSFFSGTGGSPLHF

d_gene: TRBD1
j_gene: TRBJ1-3
v_gene: TRBV5-1
len: 14
abundance: -
CDR3nt: TGCGCCAGCAGCCCCGGGACAGATGGAAACACCATATATTTT
CDR3aa: CASSPGTDGNTIYF

d_gene: -
j_gene: TRBJ1-2
v_gene: TRBV4-1
len: 12
abundance: -
CDR3nt: TGCGCCAGCAGCCAACAGGGCTATGGCTACACCTTC
CDR3aa: CASSQQGYGYTF

d_gene: -
j_gene: TRBJ1-2
v_gene: TRBV28
len: 15
abundance: few
CDR3nt: -
CDR3aa: CASSTSGGPNYGYTF

d_gene: -
j_gene: TRBJ2-7
v_gene: TRBV24-1
len: 15
abundance: once
CDR3nt: TGTGCCACTAGACGGGCGGGACGGACGACCTACGAGCAGTACTTC
CDR3aa: CATRRAGRTTYEQYF

d_gene: TRBD1
j_gene: TRBJ2-7
v_gene: TRBV5-4
len: 14
abundance: -
CDR3nt: TGTGCCAGCAGCTTGCCGGACAGGCTTTACGAGCAGTACTTC
CDR3aa: CASSLPDRLYEQYF

d_gene: -
j_gene: TRBJ1-5
v_gene: TRBV9
len: 13
abundance: -
CDR3nt: TGTGCCAGCAGCGTGGCAGGGGATCAGCCCCAGCATTTT
CDR3aa: CASSVAGDQPQHF

d_gene: TRBD1
j_gene: TRBJ1-2
v_gene: TRBV10-3
len: 16
abundance: -
CDR3nt: TGTGCCATCAGTGGCCGGGACAGGGCCATGAACTATGGCTACACCTTC
CDR3aa: CAISGRDRAMNYGYTF

d_gene: -
j_gene: TRBJ2-1
v_gene: TRBV18
len: 16
abundance: -
CDR3nt: TGTGCCAGCTCACCTCCACCGCGGGGCTCCTACAATGAGCAGTTCTTC
CDR3aa: CASSPPPRGSYNEQFF

d_gene: -
j_gene: TRBJ1-4
v_gene: TRBV6-1
len: 13
abundance: -
CDR3nt: TGTGCCAGCAGTGAGGACAATATGGAAAAACTGTTTTTT
CDR3aa: CASSEDNMEKLFF

d_gene: -
j_gene: TRBJ2-5
v_gene: TRBV7-9
len: 14
abundance: -
CDR3nt: TGTGCCAGCAGCTTAGCCGGAGTTCGGGAGACCCAGTACTTC
CDR3aa: CASSLAGVRETQYF

d_gene: TRBD2
j_gene: TRBJ2-7
v_gene: TRBV28
len: 11
abundance: few
CDR3nt: TGTGCCAGCGGATCGACTAGCAAGCAGTACTTC
CDR3aa: CASGSTSKQYF

d_gene: TRBD2
j_gene: TRBJ2-7
v_gene: TRBV28
len: 15
abundance: -
CDR3nt: TGTGCCAGCAGTCGGACTAGCGGGAAGGTATACGAGCAGTACTTC
CDR3aa: CASSRTSGKVYEQYF

d_gene: -
j_gene: TRBJ1-5
v_gene: TRBV6-5
len: 14
abundance: -
CDR3nt: TGTGCCAGCAGAACAAACAGGGAGGAGCAGCCCCAGCATTTT
CDR3aa: CASRTNREEQPQHF